The clone carrying this T cell receptor (beta chain) was picked up many times. The antigen is undetermined. The CDR3 has 15 residues. The V gene's germline CDR1 is MGHRA and CDR2 YSYEKL. The V end lost 4 bases, the J end lost 4 bases, and 13 bases lay between the germline ends. TCRdb processed the 5' RACE reads anew with MiXCR; each CDR3 protein has one entry. The data show approximately 110,000 distinct CDR3 sequences, under 15% seen once. The data were taken from a study of early T cells in non-severe SARS-CoV-2 infection. Study in general: The study sequenced bulk RNA from unsorted whole blood, with chains unpaired.

Study results and limitations: VDJdb matching skewed toward anti-spike CD8 responses, missing private and CD4 specificities.

This sequence joins TRBV4-1 and TRBJ2-2; D possibly corresponds to TRBD2 (5 bases). The sample consisted of whole blood. The sequence was collected from an adult who was a healthcare worker with PCR-confirmed SARS-CoV-2 infection or an uninfected control (not recorded which). CDR3 protein: CASSPPVRGTGELFF. CDR3 nucleotide sequence: TGCGCCAGCAGCCCGCCGGTACGGGGCACCGGGGAGCTGTTTTTT.